The next 21 T cell receptor beta chains were all read from a single sample in a study of cytomegalovirus exposure and HLA in healthy donors. The data were produced by immunoSEQ multiplex PCR, yet TCRdb's version contains in-frame clones alone and is incomplete. The sample consists of 120,000 or so clones, 95% to 97% of them appearing once. Sequenced: PBMCs. These receptors were taken from a man younger than 35 in good health and CMV-seronegative.

V is TRBV11-2 and J is TRBJ1-5, with a tentative D call TRBD1 (6 bases). Germline V lookup: CDR1 SGHAT, CDR2 FQNNGV. This CDR3 region has 14 residues. The germline V and J ends were trimmed by 4 bases and 6 bases, with 13 bases remaining between them. The CDR3 DNA sequence: TGTGCCAGCAGCTCAGGGGAGGGTCGTCAGCCCCAGCATTTT. Amino acid sequence: CASSSGEGRQPQHF. Full variable domain (missing parts from reference TRBV11-2 and TRBJ1-5): EAGVAQSPRYKIIEKRQSVAFWCNPISGHATLYWYQQILGQGPKLLIQFQNNGVVDDSQLPKDRFSAERLKGVDSTLKIQPAKLEDSAVYLCASSSGEGRQPQHFGDGTRLSIL.

V usage is TRBV27 and J usage is TRBJ1-1, with 12 bases identical to TRBD1. CDR3 length equals 15 residues. Germline CDR1 and CDR2: MNHEY and SMNVEV (reference sequence). V shed 6 bases and J 7 bases; nucleotides not matched to a gene: 9. The CDR3 DNA reads TGTGCCAGCAGAAGCCCGGGACAGGGGGCGAATGAAGCTTTCTTT. Its protein is CASRSPGQGANEAFF.

The chain employs TRBV6-4 and TRBJ1-5; 9 nucleotides match TRBD1. The CDR3 is 18 amino acids. Germline values: CDR1 MRHNA, CDR2 SNTAGT. V dropped 4 bases and J dropped 6; count of bases not matched to a gene: 16. The CDR3 spells CASSGNRDRAFGSQPQHF. In DNA, the CDR3 is TGTGCCAGCAGTGGGAACCGGGACAGGGCTTTCGGCAGTCAGCCCCAGCATTTT.

CDR3 in amino acids: CSTIGTSQETQYF. CDR3 coding DNA: TGCAGCACCATCGGGACTAGTCAAGAGACCCAGTACTTC. The J gene is TRBJ2-5, the V gene TRBV29-1, with 8 positions matching TRBD2. Germline lookup yields CDR1 SQVTM and CDR2 ANQGSEA. With 8 bases clipped from V and 2 bases from J, the junction kept 7 bases outside the gene matches. The CDR3 runs to 13 residues.

CDR3 DNA: TGTGCCAGCAGTGAATATCCCCCTCTAGCGGGGGGCGACAATGAGCAGTTCTTC. Its translation is CASSEYPPLAGGDNEQFF. The chain is built from TRBV25-1 and TRBJ2-1, with 11 bases that match TRBD2. V lost 0 bases, J lost 5 bases, and 9 bases stayed unmatched. The CDR3 sequence is 18 residues long. CDR1 is MGHDK and CDR2 is SYGVNS in the germline V gene.

The chain carries TRBV4-3 and TRBJ2-1; TRBD1 matches 10 bases. The CDR3 has 15 residues. Germline V gives CDR1 LGHNA, CDR2 YSLEER. Trimming removed 8 bases from V and 2 bases from J; junction bases left unmatched: 6. The DNA of the CDR3 is TGCGCCAGCGGTACCGGGACAGGGGCCTACAATGAGCAGTTCTTC. It specifies CASGTGTGAYNEQFF.

The chain has TRBV11-3 and TRBJ1-1, with D possibly being TRBD1 (6 bases). V was shortened by 3 bases and J by 0 bases, with 20 bases between the two germline ends. Looked up from germline, CDR1 is SGHNT and CDR2 is YENEEA. There are 18 residues in the CDR3. CDR3 amino acids: CASSLISGLGQLNTEAFF. The DNA of the CDR3 is TGTGCCAGCAGCTTGATATCCGGACTAGGACAGTTGAACACTGAAGCTTTCTTT.

The chain couples TRBV7-9 to TRBJ2-7; D unclear. The ends were cut back, 5 bases at V and 6 bases at J, with 11 bases in the middle. CDR3 length: 12 residues. CDR1 is SEHNR and CDR2 is FQNEAQ in the germline V gene (reference sequence). In nucleotides, the CDR3 is TGTGCCAGCAGCCCGGTCCTGCTCGAGCAGTACTTC. It encodes CASSPVLLEQYF.

CDR3 residues: CAIKRVATLNTGELFF. The CDR3 region has the DNA TGTGCCATCAAAAGGGTAGCGACCCTGAACACCGGGGAGCTGTTTTTT. The chain employs TRBV10-3 and TRBJ2-2; maybe TRBD2 (5 bases). The CDR3 length is 16 residues. Trimming shortened V by 7 bases and J by 1 base, and 16 bases separated the two germline ends. Germline CDR1 is ENHRY and CDR2 is SYGVKD.

The chain combines TRBV9 with TRBJ2-2; the match to TRBD2 covers 16 bases. CDR3 length equals 17 residues. V was pared by 4 bases and J by 7 bases, with 7 bases of the junction left unmatched. Looked up from germline, CDR1 is SGDLS and CDR2 is YYNGEE. The CDR3 nucleotides are TGTGCCAGCAGCCTACTTGGGACTAGCGGGAGGGGCGGGGAGCTGTTTTTT. As protein: CASSLLGTSGRGGELFF.

V is TRBV7-8 and J is TRBJ2-1; TRBD2 aligns across 7 bases. The V and J ends lost 6 bases and 1 base, in that order; junction bases with no gene match: 3. This CDR3 has 14 residues. CDR1 and CDR2 (germline): SGHVS, FQNEAQ. CDR3 sequence: CASRLLASYNEQFF. The CDR3 DNA reads TGTGCCAGCAGGTTACTAGCGTCCTACAATGAGCAGTTCTTC.

The chain links TRBV19 to TRBJ2-7; D unclear. The CDR3 runs 12 residues. V was cut by 8 bases and J by 6 bases, with 14 bases left in between. Germline CDR1 reads LNHDA; CDR2 reads SQIVND (reference sequence). Written as DNA, the CDR3 is TGTGCCAGTTCGGCGGAGTCCCGCGAGCAGTACTTC. It specifies CASSAESREQYF.

This rearrangement joins TRBV27 to TRBJ2-2; 10 nucleotides agree with TRBD2. The CDR3 runs to 16 residues. V shed 5 bases and J 4 bases; nucleotides not matched to a gene: 7. The germline CDR1 and CDR2 sequences are MNHEY and SMNVEV (reference sequence). The DNA for the CDR3 is TGTGCCAGCAGTCTCCCGAGGACTAGCGGCACCGGGGAGCTGTTTTTT. Protein product: CASSLPRTSGTGELFF.

V is TRBV25-1 and J is TRBJ2-5; 10 bases agree with TRBD1. Trimming cost V 3 bases and J 6 bases; bases outside gene matches: 10. The CDR3 runs to 16 residues. Looked up from germline, CDR1 is MGHDK and CDR2 is SYGVNS. CDR3 DNA: TGTGCCAGCAGTGATAAGGGGACAGGGGTTTTAAAGACCCAGTACTTC. It codes for CASSDKGTGVLKTQYF.

The V and J genes are TRBV27 and TRBJ1-1; D unresolved. The CDR3 totals 15 residues. V lost 0 bases, J lost 5 bases, and 13 bases lay in between. Germline assignment: CDR1 MNHEY and CDR2 SMNVEV (reference sequence). The CDR3 DNA sequence: TGTGCCAGCAGTTTATCGGCGGGCGTGAGGACTGAAGCTTTCTTT. Translation gives CASSLSAGVRTEAFF.

This chain uses TRBV2 with TRBJ1-1, with 7 nucleotides matching TRBD1. Trimming at V came to 7 bases and at J to 4 bases, leaving 6 bases not matched to a gene. Germline CDR1 reads SNHLY; CDR2 reads FYNNEI. The CDR3 consists of 13 residues. CDR3 sequence: CASTGDSPTEAFF. The CDR3 region has the DNA TGTGCCAGCACCGGGGACAGCCCCACTGAAGCTTTCTTT.

This clone was recorded only once. The V call is TRBV6-1, the J call TRBJ2-1, with 7 bases aligning to TRBD1. The CDR3 is 13 amino acids. Looked up from germline, CDR1 is MNHNS and CDR2 is SASEGT. V was clipped by 11 bases and J by 2 bases; unmatched bases: 6. For the CDR3, the DNA is TGTGCCGGCCACAGGGGACCCTACAATGAGCAGTTCTTC. It yields the protein CAGHRGPYNEQFF.

The chain combines TRBV28 with TRBJ2-7, with 10 bases lining up with TRBD2. The CDR3 contains 15 residues. Per the germline V gene, CDR1 is MDHEN and CDR2 is SYDVKM. V was clipped by 3 bases and J by 3 bases; unmatched bases: 5. The CDR3: CASSLVLAGLYEQYF. CDR3 bases: TGTGCCAGCAGTTTGGTACTAGCGGGACTCTACGAGCAGTACTTC. Combining the CDR3 with reference TRBV28 and TRBJ2-7 gives the whole variable domain DVKVTQSSRYLVKRTGEKVFLECVQDMDHENMFWYRQDPGLGLRLIYFSYDVKMKEKGDIPEGYSVSREKKERFSLILESASTNQTSMYLCASSLVLAGLYEQYFGPGTRLTVT.

The genes are TRBV9 and TRBJ2-7, with unresolved D. This CDR3 region has 14 residues. CDR1 SGDLS and CDR2 YYNGEE come from the germline V gene. The V and J ends lost 3 bases and 3 bases respectively, with 13 bases between them. The CDR3 is CASSADGFYYEQYF. DNA for the CDR3: TGTGCCAGCAGCGCCGACGGGTTTTACTACGAGCAGTACTTC.

The CDR3 loop is CASSVDGRATDEQFF. CDR3 DNA: TGTGCCAGCAGCGTAGACGGGAGGGCCACGGATGAGCAGTTCTTC. The V gene is TRBV9, the J gene TRBJ2-1; 8 bases line up with TRBD2. The germline CDR1 and CDR2 sequences are SGDLS and YYNGEE. The J segment lost 8 bases and the V segment lost 0 bases, leaving 7 bases of the junction unmatched. The CDR3 covers 15 residues.

The rearrangement links TRBV4-3 to TRBJ1-1; 7 nucleotides agree with TRBD1. Per germline, CDR1 LGHNA and CDR2 YSLEER. This CDR3 is 16 amino acids long. V gave up 1 base and J gave up 4 bases; unmatched junction bases: 9. The CDR3: CASSQGPTGAFTEAFF. For the CDR3, the DNA is TGCGCCAGCAGCCAAGGCCCTACAGGGGCCTTCACTGAAGCTTTCTTT.